This T cell receptor beta chain was documented in a study of T-cell memory formation after mild COVID-19. Background on the study: The study found TCR clusters largely donor specific. Study-level results: Chiefly within CM and EM were the contracting CD4+ clones; CD8+ ones were within EMRA. Clones contracting day 15 to 85 were balanced CD4/CD8; later expanders leaned CD4+. Cross-reactive memory appears to have joined, as suggested by some responding clones showing up in pre-infection memory.

The V gene's germline CDR1 is LGHNA and CDR2 YSLEER. The CDR3 is made up of 14 amino acids. Losses at the gene ends were 4 bases for V and 4 bases for J; bases not matched to a gene: 6. As for this clonotype: The antigen is undetermined.

MiXCR, applied by TCRdb to the 5' RACE reads, yields one record per CDR3 protein. Of some 310,000 distinct CDR3 sequences detected, approximately 22% appear once; the ten largest clones hold approximately 22%. Sequencing input: PBMCs or a T cell subset sorted from them (not recorded which). This rearrangement joins TRBV4-3 to TRBJ2-5; 7 bases fit TRBD2. The receptor comes from a man aged 18-30 years who had mild COVID-19 (a few samples of this study predate the infection). Cell type and time point are not known. The CDR3 loop reads CASSPRGRAETQYF. The CDR3 DNA follows: TGCGCCAGCAGCCCCCGAGGGAGGGCAGAGACCCAGTACTTC.